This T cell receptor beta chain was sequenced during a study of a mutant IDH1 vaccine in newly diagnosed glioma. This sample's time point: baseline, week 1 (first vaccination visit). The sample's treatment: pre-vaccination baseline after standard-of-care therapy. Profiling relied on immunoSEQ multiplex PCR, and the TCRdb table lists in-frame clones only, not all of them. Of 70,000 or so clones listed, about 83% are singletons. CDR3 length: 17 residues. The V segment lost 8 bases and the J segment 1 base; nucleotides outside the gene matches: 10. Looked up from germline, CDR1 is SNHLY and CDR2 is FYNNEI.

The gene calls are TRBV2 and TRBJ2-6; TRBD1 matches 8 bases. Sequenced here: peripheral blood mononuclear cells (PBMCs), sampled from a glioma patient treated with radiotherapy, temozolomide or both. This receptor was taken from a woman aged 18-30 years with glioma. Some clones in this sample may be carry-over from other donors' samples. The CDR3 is CASGRDRGPSGANVLTF. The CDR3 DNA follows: TGTGCCAGCGGAAGAGACAGGGGCCCTTCTGGGGCCAACGTCCTGACTTTC.